The text below deals with one TCR beta chain. The CDR3 extends over 14 amino acids. The trim removed 6 bases at V and 0 bases at J, leaving 6 bases unmatched. In germline, CDR1 is DFQATT, CDR2 SNEGSKA (reference sequence). The sample comes from a study of blood T cells in healthy people across ages. Sample-barcoded 5' priming and a J-beta primer mix drove a second PCR of about 6 to 12 cycles. Tags on each cDNA molecule came from a template-switch adaptor with 12 random nucleotides. Via MiXCR, TCRdb re-called the 5' RACE reads, giving one row per CDR3 protein. The repertoire has 1.6 million or so distinct CDR3 sequences, about 32% of them found once; the top ten carry over 9%. The extraction recovered at least 5.5 micrograms of total RNA per sample.

The chain carries TRBV20-1 and TRBJ2-7, with 9 bases matching TRBD2. Sequencing was done on a sample of blood. This clonotype originated in a woman aged 25 to 39 in good health. CDR3 amino acids: CSAVSGGFSYEQYF. Here the CDR3 DNA reads TGCAGTGCAGTTAGCGGGGGCTTCTCCTACGAGCAGTACTTC.